The clone carrying this T cell receptor (beta chain) was detected ten times or more. This record belongs to a study of blood T cell repertoires in COVID-19. Authors' data handling: Estimation of nucleated cell counts was performed using reference gene primer amplification. Sequenced by immunoSEQ multiplex PCR; TCRdb stores in-frame clones only, minus some. That table is the source of V, J and clone size, and D and trimming were worked out from the DNA. This repertoire shows 88,000 or so clones, 86% found once; its top ten account for approximately 6.8%. V was pared by 1 base and J by 1 base, with 13 bases between. In germline, CDR1 is LGHNA, CDR2 YSLEER. This CDR3 region has 16 residues.

The chain uses TRBV4-3 and TRBJ1-1; D gene uncertain. The TCR originated in a man aged 60 to 69 with acute or convalescent COVID-19. The sequencing input was peripheral blood. In nucleotides, the CDR3 is TGCGCCAGCAGCCAAGGTGTGACATTCAGGAACACTGAAGCTTTCTTT. Translating gives CASSQGVTFRNTEAFF.